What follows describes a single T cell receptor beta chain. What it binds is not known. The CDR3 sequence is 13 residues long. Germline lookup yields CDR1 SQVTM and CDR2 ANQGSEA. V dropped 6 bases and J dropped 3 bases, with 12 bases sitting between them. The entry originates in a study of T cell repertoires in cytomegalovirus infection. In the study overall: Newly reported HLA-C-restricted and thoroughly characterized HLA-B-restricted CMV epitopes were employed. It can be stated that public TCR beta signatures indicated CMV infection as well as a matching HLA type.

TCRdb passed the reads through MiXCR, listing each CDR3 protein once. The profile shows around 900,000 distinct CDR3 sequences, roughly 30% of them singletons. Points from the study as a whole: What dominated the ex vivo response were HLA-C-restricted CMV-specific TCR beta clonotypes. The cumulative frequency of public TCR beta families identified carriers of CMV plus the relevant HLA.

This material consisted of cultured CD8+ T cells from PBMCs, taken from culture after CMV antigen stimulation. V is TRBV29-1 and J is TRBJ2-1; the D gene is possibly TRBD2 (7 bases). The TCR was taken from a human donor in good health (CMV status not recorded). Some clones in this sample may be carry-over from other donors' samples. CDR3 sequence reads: CSVEGGFYNEQFF. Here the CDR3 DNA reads TGCAGCGTGGAGGGGGGGTTCTACAATGAGCAGTTCTTC.